This TCR beta chain appears in the sequencing data of a study of T cell repertoires in cytomegalovirus infection. Overall study context: TCR beta signatures that were public indicated CMV infection and matching HLA type.

TCRdb recomputed calls from the reads with MiXCR, one row per CDR3 protein. The table has some 900,000 distinct CDR3 sequences, over 25% seen once; the top ten hold roughly 12%. The sample holds a few counts of this clonotype. The antigen is unknown. This CDR3 is 16 amino acids long. V was clipped by 7 bases and J by 6 bases; unmatched bases: 14. This receptor was obtained from a human donor in good health (CMV status not recorded). Some clones in this sample may be carry-over from other donors' samples. The material was cultured CD8+ T cells from PBMCs, obtained from culture after CMV antigen stimulation. The rearrangement uses TRBV12-3 or TRBV12-4 and TRBJ2-2; 7 nucleotides line up with TRBD2. CDR3 in amino acids: CASIFSPGGNAGELFF. The CDR3 DNA sequence: TGTGCCAGCATTTTTAGTCCGGGGGGTAACGCCGGGGAGCTGTTTTTT.